What follows describes a single TCR beta chain. Methods used by the authors: Scientists estimated how many nucleated cells there were by amplifying reference gene primers. Only in-frame clones appear in the TCRdb table, and some are missing; sequencing was by immunoSEQ multiplex PCR. D and trimming were read from the DNA, whereas the V and J calls and clone size are those reported in that table. This sample has about 50,000 clones, with approximately 85% found just once. Germline V gives CDR1 SEHNR, CDR2 FQNEAQ (reference sequence). The CDR3 sequence is 17 residues long. Trimming at V came to 5 bases and at J to 5 bases, leaving 8 bases not matched to a gene. This record comes from a study of blood T cell repertoires in COVID-19. Study details: The United States, Italy and Spain were the sources of the acute and convalescent COVID-19 samples. In each case, the material was cDNA or gDNA derived from T cells, B-cell-depleted T cells, or PBMCs.

V gene TRBV7-9 combines with J gene TRBJ2-5, with TRBD2 identical over 16 bases. Sequencing was done on a sample of peripheral blood. The source is a human donor in a cohort sampled during active COVID-19. The donor label of this sample is uncertain. The CDR3 spells CASSPGTSGGALETQYF. The CDR3 nucleotides are TGTGCCAGCAGCCCGGGGACTAGCGGGGGGGCCTTGGAGACCCAGTACTTC.